This record looks at one T cell receptor beta chain sequence and its context. Its antigen is unidentified. These data belong to a study of neoadjuvant nivolumab and ipilimumab in lung cancer. In the study overall: The combination arm added day-1 ipilimumab 1 mg/kg to nivolumab 3 mg/kg on days 1, 15, 29.

General study results and limits: Pretherapy blood TCR richness correlated positively with resected tumor richness.

Assay used: immunoSEQ multiplex PCR; TCRdb lists only in-frame clones, some missing. The table has tens of thousands of clones, 65% to 85% seen once. CDR1 and CDR2 from the germline V gene are SGHTA and FQGNSA. V trimming: 5 bases; J trimming: 2 bases; junction bases outside the gene matches: 6. The CDR3 sequence is 15 residues long. Sequencing used tumor tissue, obtained after neoadjuvant nivolumab, alone or with ipilimumab, at or shortly before surgery. The chain is built from TRBV7-2 and TRBJ1-2; 9 positions match TRBD1. This receptor was obtained from an adult with non-small cell lung cancer. The DNA for the CDR3 is TGTGCCAGCAGCCTTTTAGGGACAGGGAACTATGGCTACACCTTC. It translates to CASSLLGTGNYGYTF.